The 23 T cell receptor beta chains given below trace back to one sample, sequenced in a study of glioma-infiltrating T cells. Amplification of TCR alpha and beta CDR3 regions from RNA used iRepertoire nested multiplex PCR. TCRdb redid the calling of the multiplex PCR reads with MiXCR, one entry per CDR3 protein. The sample comprises around 99,000 distinct CDR3 sequences, less than 30% of which are singletons, and roughly a third rests with the top ten. The sample comprised glioma tissue, nonneoplastic brain tissue, or PBMCs (not recorded which). Source of these receptors: a human donor with low-grade glioma or glioblastoma, undergoing nonglioma brain surgery, or in good health (not recorded which).

The sample holds many counts of this clonotype. The chain couples TRBV5-6 to TRBJ1-2, with D uncertain. CDR1 and CDR2 from the germline V gene are SGHDT and YYEEEE. This CDR3 region has 14 residues. The V and J ends lost 0 bases and 0 bases respectively, with 6 bases between them. CDR3 in DNA: TGTGCCAGCAGCTTGGCGCAGGCTAACTATGGCTACACCTTC. Protein sequence: CASSLAQANYGYTF.

Concerning this clonotype: A much larger clonotype is one base distant, so this may be a read error. This rearrangement joins TRBV2 to TRBJ2-7; maybe TRBD2 (6 bases). The germline gives CDR1 SNHLY, CDR2 FYNNEI. The CDR3 consists of 14 residues. CDR3 sequence: CASSEKEGGYEQHF. The CDR3 DNA is TGTGCCAGCAGTGAAAAAGAGGGAGGCTACGAGCAGCACTTC.

There are many counts of this clonotype. This rearrangement joins TRBV28 to TRBJ1-1, with D unclear. CDR1 and CDR2 from the germline V gene are MDHEN and SYDVKM. With 5 bases removed from V and 0 bases from J, the gap between germline ends came to 7 bases. The CDR3 contains 13 residues. Written as DNA, the CDR3 is TGTGCCAGCAGTCTATTCCTGAACACTGAAGCTTTCTTT. Its translation is CASSLFLNTEAFF. The variable domain in full, completed from reference TRBV28 and TRBJ1-1, reads DVKVTQSSRYLVKRTGEKVFLECVQDMDHENMFWYRQDPGLGLRLIYFSYDVKMKEKGDIPEGYSVSREKKERFSLILESASTNQTSMYLCASSLFLNTEAFFGQGTRLTVV.

J is TRBJ1-5 and V is TRBV29-1; D is possibly TRBD1 (5 bases). There are 13 residues in the CDR3. CDR1 is SQVTM and CDR2 is ANQGSEA in the germline V gene. Trimming removed 2 bases from V and 3 bases from J, with 8 bases in between. The CDR3: CSVEQGNNQPQHF. CDR3 coding DNA: TGCAGCGTTGAACAGGGAAACAATCAGCCCCAGCATTTT.

This clonotype has a count of ten or more. The chain combines TRBV24-1 with TRBJ2-1, with D unresolved. The CDR3 is 13 amino acids. Trimming stripped 3 bases from V and 6 bases from J, with 8 bases between. Germline V lookup: CDR1 KGHDR, CDR2 SFDVKD. In nucleotides, the CDR3 is TGTGCCACCAGTGATCCCGGCCTCAATGAGCAGTTCTTC. Translation: CATSDPGLNEQFF.

This clonotype was observed at least ten times. This chain uses TRBV7-2 with TRBJ1-1; D remains ambiguous. Trimming removed 5 bases from V and 3 bases from J, with 16 bases in between. Germline V gene sequence: CDR1 SGHTA, CDR2 FQGNSA. There are 15 residues in the CDR3. The CDR3 bases are TGTGCCAGCAGCCTTTATCCCCCCAAGGACACTGAAGCTTTCTTT. It encodes CASSLYPPKDTEAFF.

As regards this clonotype: A much larger clone sits a single nucleotide away, making a read error possible. The rearrangement links TRBV2 to TRBJ2-2, with unresolved D. The CDR3 has 14 residues. Trimming removed 4 bases at V and 1 base at J, with 7 bases between. CDR1 is SNHLY, CDR2 FYNNEI, per germline. CDR3 sequence reads: CASSGRVNTGELFF. The CDR3 region has the DNA TGTGCCAGCAGTGGACGCGTGAACACCGGGGAGCTGTTTTTT.

On this clonotype: A read error is possible here, since a much larger clone lies one base away. This chain links TRBV3-1 with TRBJ2-7; D is unresolved. Trimming pared 4 bases from V and 0 bases from J, leaving 19 bases between. This CDR3 region has 17 residues. The germline CDR1 and CDR2 sequences are LGHDT and YNNKEL (reference sequence). The CDR3 nucleotides read TGTGCCAGCAGCCGTTATAATAGCCCCACAAGCTCCTACGAGCAGTACTTC. It codes for CASSRYNSPTSSYEQYF.

Concerning this clonotype: This may come from a read error, since a much larger clone is one base off. The rearrangement links TRBV29-1 to TRBJ2-3, with 8 bases lining up with TRBD2. V was pared by 7 bases and J by 6 bases, with 9 bases of the junction left unmatched. The length of the CDR3 is 13 residues. Per germline, CDR1 SQVTM and CDR2 ANQGSEA. CDR3 sequence reads: CSGSGTRADTQYF. In DNA, the CDR3 is TGCAGCGGCTCCGGGACTAGAGCTGATACGCAGTATTTT.

A single count supports this clonotype. With a much larger clone just one base away, this may be a read error. V is TRBV5-5 and J is TRBJ2-1; D uncertain. Germline V lookup: CDR1 SGHKS, CDR2 YYEKEE (reference sequence). The V end lost 4 bases, the J end lost 7 bases, and 12 bases lay between the germline ends. This CDR3 has 13 residues. The CDR3 DNA reads TGTGCCAGCAGCCGGATTCAGGTGAATGAGCAGTTCTTC. Its translation: CASSRIQVNEQFF.

Comment on this clonotype: Since no conserved phenylalanine or tryptophan closes the CDR3, a read error is the likely cause. V usage is TRBV6-1 and J usage is TRBJ1-2; D gene unclear. The V gene's germline CDR1 is MNHNS and CDR2 SASEGT. This CDR3 has 15 amino acids. The CDR3, as DNA: TGTGCCAACAGTTCCGGACCCGGGCGGGTCTATGGCTACACCCTC. Protein product: CANSSGPGRVYGYTL.

This clonotype was picked up one time. The V and J genes are TRBV10-3 and TRBJ2-7, with D perhaps matching TRBD1 (5 bases). V was trimmed by 7 bases and J by 5 bases, leaving 15 bases between them. This CDR3 is 13 amino acids long. Germline-derived CDR1 and CDR2 are ENHRY and SYGVKD. The CDR3 nucleotides read TGTGCCATCAAGCCAGGGTCTTCCAACGAGCAGTACTTC. Its protein product is CAIKPGSSNEQYF.

On this clonotype itself: A much larger clone sits a single nucleotide away, making a read error possible. The gene calls are TRBV7-9 and TRBJ1-5; 7 nucleotides match TRBD1. Germline V CDR1 and CDR2: SEHNR, FQNEAQ (reference sequence). The CDR3 contains 17 residues. CDR3 bases: TGTGCCAGCAGCCTAGGCGGAGACAGGGAAAGCAATCAGCACCAGCATTTT. As protein: CASSLGGDRESNQHQHF.

The chain couples TRBV29-1 to TRBJ1-1; a possible D gene is TRBD1 (6 bases). V lost 7 bases and J 4 bases, leaving 16 bases between the germline ends. The CDR3 is 13 amino acids. Germline CDR1 and CDR2: SQVTM and ANQGSEA. The chain's CDR3 is CSAQGGGPTEAFF. The CDR3 DNA reads as TGCAGCGCCCAAGGGGGAGGGCCCACTGAAGCTTTCTTT.

This clonotype was counted only a few times. This chain links TRBV12-3 or TRBV12-4 with TRBJ2-3, with D maybe TRBD2 (6 bases). The CDR3 loop spans 15 amino acids. With 4 bases removed from V and 3 bases from J, the gap between germline ends came to 14 bases. The CDR3 protein is CASSSPGVETDTQYF. The CDR3 nucleotides read TGTGCCAGCAGTTCTCCGGGGGTCGAGACAGATACGCAGTATTTT.

This rearrangement joins TRBV10-3 to TRBJ1-5; D uncertain. Germline loops: CDR1 ENHRY, CDR2 SYGVKD. The germline V and J ends were trimmed by 0 bases and 4 bases, with 13 bases remaining between them. The CDR3 is 16 residues long. CDR3 loop: CAISESSPGQNQPQHF. CDR3 nucleotide sequence: TGTGCCATCAGTGAGTCAAGCCCAGGTCAAAATCAGCCCCAGCATTTT.

The J gene is TRBJ2-7, the V gene TRBV6-2 or TRBV6-3; D is possibly TRBD1 or TRBD2 (5 bases each). The CDR3 is made up of 14 amino acids. The germline V gene encodes CDR1 MNHEY and CDR2 SVGEGT. V dropped 6 bases and J dropped 1 base, with 13 bases sitting between them. The CDR3 reads CASSGTRGSYEQYF. The CDR3 DNA reads as TGTGCCAGCAGCGGGACCAGAGGTTCCTACGAGCAGTACTTC.

This clonotype has a count of ten or more. As DNA, the CDR3 is TGTGCCAGCAGCCGACCAGGGGACGAGCAGTACTTC. Its translation is CASSRPGDEQYF. This chain connects TRBV7-9 to TRBJ2-7; TRBD1 is a possible D gene (6 bases). CDR1 and CDR2 from the germline V gene are SEHNR and FQNEAQ (reference sequence). The germline V and J ends were trimmed by 5 bases and 5 bases, with 10 bases remaining between them. The CDR3 runs to 12 residues.

This clonotype was seen repeatedly, ten times or more. The J gene is TRBJ1-1, the V gene TRBV4-3; D is unresolved. Germline CDR1 is LGHNA and CDR2 is YSLEER. CDR3 size: 12 residues. V lost 3 bases and J lost 1, with 3 bases in between. CDR3: CASSHTNTEAFF. The CDR3 DNA follows: TGCGCCAGCAGCCACACGAACACTGAAGCTTTCTTT.

This clonotype was counted many times. The chain employs TRBV5-1 and TRBJ2-1; TRBD1 matches at 7 bases. The CDR3 length is 14 residues. Germline V lookup: CDR1 SGHRS, CDR2 YFSETQ. The J segment lost 4 bases and the V segment lost 4 bases, leaving 5 bases of the junction unmatched. CDR3 loop: CASSAGTVYNEQFF. The CDR3 DNA reads as TGCGCCAGCAGCGCCGGGACAGTTTACAATGAGCAGTTCTTC.

In its sample, this clonotype was seen many times. The chain has TRBV4-2 and TRBJ2-3, with a possible D match to TRBD2 (6 bases). The V end was cut by 4 bases, the J end by 6 bases, with 11 bases between. The germline V gene encodes CDR1 LGHNA and CDR2 YNFKEQ. This CDR3 spans 13 amino acids. The CDR3 nucleotides read TGTGCCAGCAGCCCTAGCGCGCTGGATACGCAGTATTTT. Protein sequence: CASSPSALDTQYF.

This clonotype was recorded at least ten times. The chain has TRBV19 and TRBJ1-1, with a possible D match to TRBD1 (5 bases). Trimming took 3 bases from V and 2 from J, leaving 10 bases between them. Germline CDR1 reads LNHDA; CDR2 reads SQIVND (reference sequence). The CDR3 is 14 residues long. This CDR3 reads CASSISDSNTEAFF. CDR3 bases: TGTGCCAGTAGTATTTCCGACAGTAACACTGAAGCTTTCTTT.

The table lists this clonotype with a few counts. The chain recombines TRBV2 with TRBJ2-7; perhaps TRBD1 as D (5 bases). CDR1 is SNHLY and CDR2 is FYNNEI in the germline V gene. V gave up 0 bases and J gave up 12 bases, with 12 bases separating them. This CDR3 has 12 residues. CDR3: CASSEADTRAYF. CDR3 DNA sequence: TGTGCCAGCAGTGAAGCGGATACCAGGGCGTACTTC.